This T cell receptor (beta chain) is from a study of blood T cell repertoires in COVID-19. Overall study context: Spain, Italy and the United States supplied samples that represented acute and convalescent COVID-19. T cells, B-cell-depleted T cells, or PBMCs provided the cDNA or gDNA that served as material.

In the authors' workflow: Nucleated cell number was recorded as an estimate derived from reference gene primer amplification. The assay was immunoSEQ multiplex PCR, and TCRdb's table has in-frame clones only and misses some. D and trimming come from the DNA, and the V and J calls and clone size come from that table. Counted here are nearly 95,000 clones, around four fifths occurring once; the ten biggest clones make up roughly 15%. CDR3 length: 15 amino acids. The germline gives CDR1 SEHNR, CDR2 FQNEAQ (reference sequence). The germline V and J ends were trimmed by 4 bases and 3 bases, with 13 bases remaining between them.

The sequenced sample consisted of peripheral blood. The V and J genes are TRBV7-9 and TRBJ1-3; possibly TRBD1 for D (5 bases). This clonotype was obtained from a human donor in a cohort sampled during active COVID-19. The CDR3 DNA reads as TGTGCCAGCAGCTCCGGGGGAGGAGTTGGAAACACCATATATTTT. This sequence encodes CASSSGGGVGNTIYF.